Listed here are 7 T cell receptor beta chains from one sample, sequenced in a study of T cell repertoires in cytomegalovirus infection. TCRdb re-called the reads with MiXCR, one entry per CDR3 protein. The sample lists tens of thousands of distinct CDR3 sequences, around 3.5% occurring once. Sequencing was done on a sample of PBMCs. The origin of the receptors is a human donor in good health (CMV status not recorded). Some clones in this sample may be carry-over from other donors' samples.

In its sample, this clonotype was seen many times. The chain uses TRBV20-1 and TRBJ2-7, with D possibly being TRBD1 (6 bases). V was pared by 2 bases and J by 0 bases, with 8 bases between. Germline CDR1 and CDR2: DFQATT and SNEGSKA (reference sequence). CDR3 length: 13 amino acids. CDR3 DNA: TGCAGTGCTAGACGACAGGTCTCCTACGAGCAGTACTTC. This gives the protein CSARRQVSYEQYF.

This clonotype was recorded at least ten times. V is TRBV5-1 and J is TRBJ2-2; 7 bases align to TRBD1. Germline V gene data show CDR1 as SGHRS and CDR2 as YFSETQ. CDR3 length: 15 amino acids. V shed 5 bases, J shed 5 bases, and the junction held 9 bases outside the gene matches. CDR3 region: CASRAGTVGTGELFF. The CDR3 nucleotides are TGCGCCAGCAGGGCCGGGACAGTGGGGACCGGGGAGCTGTTTTTT.

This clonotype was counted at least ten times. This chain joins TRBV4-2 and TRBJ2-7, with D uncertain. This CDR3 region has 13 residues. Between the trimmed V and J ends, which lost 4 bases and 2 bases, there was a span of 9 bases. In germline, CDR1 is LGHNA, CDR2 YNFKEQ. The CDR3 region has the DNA TGTGCCAGCAGCCGCGAGGAGCCCTACGAGCAGTACTTC. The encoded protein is CASSREEPYEQYF.

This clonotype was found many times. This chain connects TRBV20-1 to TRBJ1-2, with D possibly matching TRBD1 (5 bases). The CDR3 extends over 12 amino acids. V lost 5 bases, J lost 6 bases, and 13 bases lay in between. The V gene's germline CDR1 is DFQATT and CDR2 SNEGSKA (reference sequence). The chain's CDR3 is CSASRGIDGYTF. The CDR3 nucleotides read TGCAGTGCTTCACGGGGGATCGATGGCTACACCTTC.

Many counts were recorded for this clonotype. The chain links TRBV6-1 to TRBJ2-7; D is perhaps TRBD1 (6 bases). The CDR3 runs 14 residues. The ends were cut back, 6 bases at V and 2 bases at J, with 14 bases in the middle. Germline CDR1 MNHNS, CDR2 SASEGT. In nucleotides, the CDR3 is TGTGCCAGCAGAGAAACAGGGCTACCCTACGAGCAGTACTTC. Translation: CASRETGLPYEQYF.

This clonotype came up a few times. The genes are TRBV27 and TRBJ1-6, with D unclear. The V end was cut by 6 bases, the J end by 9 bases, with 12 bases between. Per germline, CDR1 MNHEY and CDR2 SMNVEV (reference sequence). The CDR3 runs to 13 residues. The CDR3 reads CASSRSFSSPLHF. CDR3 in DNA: TGTGCCAGCAGCCGATCATTTAGTTCACCCCTCCACTTT.

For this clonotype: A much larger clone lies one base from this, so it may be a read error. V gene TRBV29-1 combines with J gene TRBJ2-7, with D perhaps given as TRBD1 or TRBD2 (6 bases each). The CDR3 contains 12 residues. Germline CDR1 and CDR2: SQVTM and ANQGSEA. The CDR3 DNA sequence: TGCAGCGTTAGGGGGGTATCATACGTGCAGTACTTC. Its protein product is CSVRGVSYVQYF.